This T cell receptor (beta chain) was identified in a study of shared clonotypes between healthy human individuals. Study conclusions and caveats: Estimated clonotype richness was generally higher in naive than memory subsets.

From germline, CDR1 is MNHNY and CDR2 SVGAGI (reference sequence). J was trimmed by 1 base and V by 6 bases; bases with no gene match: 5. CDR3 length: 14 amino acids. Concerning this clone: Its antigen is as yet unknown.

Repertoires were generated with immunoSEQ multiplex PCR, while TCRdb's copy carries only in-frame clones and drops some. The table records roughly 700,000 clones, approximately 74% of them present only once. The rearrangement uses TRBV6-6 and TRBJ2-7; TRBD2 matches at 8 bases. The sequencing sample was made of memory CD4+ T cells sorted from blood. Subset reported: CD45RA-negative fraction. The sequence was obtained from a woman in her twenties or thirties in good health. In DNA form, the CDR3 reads TGTGCCAGCAGAAGTCTAGCGGGTTCCTACGAGCAGTACTTC. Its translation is CASRSLAGSYEQYF.